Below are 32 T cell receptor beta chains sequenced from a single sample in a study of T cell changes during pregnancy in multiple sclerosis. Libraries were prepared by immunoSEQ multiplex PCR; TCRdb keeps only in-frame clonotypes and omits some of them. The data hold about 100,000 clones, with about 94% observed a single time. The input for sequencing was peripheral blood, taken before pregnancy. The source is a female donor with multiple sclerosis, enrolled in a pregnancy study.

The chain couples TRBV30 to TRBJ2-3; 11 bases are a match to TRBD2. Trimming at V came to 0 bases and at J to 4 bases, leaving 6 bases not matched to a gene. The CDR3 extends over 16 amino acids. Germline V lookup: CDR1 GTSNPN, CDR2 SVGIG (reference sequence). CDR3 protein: CAWSVISGRVADTQYF. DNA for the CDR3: TGTGCCTGGAGTGTTATTAGCGGGAGGGTCGCAGATACGCAGTATTTT.

In nucleotides, the CDR3 is TGTGCCAGCAGCAAAGCGCTTCGGACAGGGCCCCACTATGGCTACACCTTC. It encodes CASSKALRTGPHYGYTF. The chain is built from TRBV21-1 and TRBJ1-2; TRBD1 is the table's D call and was not checked against the DNA. TRBV21-1 is tagged as a pseudogene. This CDR3 comprises 17 residues.

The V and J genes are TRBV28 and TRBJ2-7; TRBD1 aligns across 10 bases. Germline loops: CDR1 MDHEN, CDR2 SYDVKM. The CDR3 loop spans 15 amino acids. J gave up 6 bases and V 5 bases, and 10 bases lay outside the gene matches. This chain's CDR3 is CASSTPGTGALEQYF. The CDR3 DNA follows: TGTGCCAGCAGTACCCCCGGGACAGGGGCTCTCGAGCAGTACTTC.

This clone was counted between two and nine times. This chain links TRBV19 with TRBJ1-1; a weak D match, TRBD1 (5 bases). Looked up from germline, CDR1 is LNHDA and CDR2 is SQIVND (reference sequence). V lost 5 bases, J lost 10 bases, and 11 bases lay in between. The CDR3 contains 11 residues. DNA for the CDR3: TGTGCCAGTAGTTCAGGGATTATAGCTTTCTTT. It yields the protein CASSSGIIAFF.

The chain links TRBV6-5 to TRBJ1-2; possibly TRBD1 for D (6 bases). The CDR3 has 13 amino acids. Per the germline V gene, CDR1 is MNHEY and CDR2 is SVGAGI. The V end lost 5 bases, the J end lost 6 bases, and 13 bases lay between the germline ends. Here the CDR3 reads CASSGKDRHGYTF. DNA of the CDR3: TGTGCCAGCAGTGGTAAAGACAGGCATGGCTACACCTTC.

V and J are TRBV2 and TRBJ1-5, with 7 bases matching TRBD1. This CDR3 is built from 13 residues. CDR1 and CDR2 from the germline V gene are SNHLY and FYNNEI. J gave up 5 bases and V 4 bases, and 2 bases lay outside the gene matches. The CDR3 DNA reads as TGTGCCAGCAGTGTCGACAGGGATCAGCCCCAGCATTTT. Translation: CASSVDRDQPQHF.

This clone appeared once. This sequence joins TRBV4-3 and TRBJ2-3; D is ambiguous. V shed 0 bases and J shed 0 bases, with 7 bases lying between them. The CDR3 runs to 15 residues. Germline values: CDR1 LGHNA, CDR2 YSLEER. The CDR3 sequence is CASSQDSRSTDTQYF. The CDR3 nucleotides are TGCGCCAGCAGCCAAGATAGTCGGAGCACAGATACGCAGTATTTT.

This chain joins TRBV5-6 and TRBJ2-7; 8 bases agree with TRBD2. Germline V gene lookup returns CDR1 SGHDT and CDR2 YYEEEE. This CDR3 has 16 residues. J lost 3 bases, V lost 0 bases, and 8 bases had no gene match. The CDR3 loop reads CASSLASGGMSYEQYF. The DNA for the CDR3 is TGTGCCAGCAGCTTGGCCTCGGGGGGGATGAGCTACGAGCAGTACTTC. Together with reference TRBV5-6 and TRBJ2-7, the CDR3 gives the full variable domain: DAGVTQSPTHLIKTRGQQVTLRCSPKSGHDTVSWYQQALGQGPQFIFQYYEEEERQRGNFPDRFSGHQFPNYSSELNVNALLLGDSALYLCASSLASGGMSYEQYFGPGTRLTVT.

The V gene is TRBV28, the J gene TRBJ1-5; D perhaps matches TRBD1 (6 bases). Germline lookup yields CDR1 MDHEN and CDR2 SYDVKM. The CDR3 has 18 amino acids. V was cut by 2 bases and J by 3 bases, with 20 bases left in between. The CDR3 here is CASSLPGALGPTNQPQHF. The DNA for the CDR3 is TGTGCCAGCAGTTTACCAGGGGCTTTGGGGCCAACCAATCAGCCCCAGCATTTT.

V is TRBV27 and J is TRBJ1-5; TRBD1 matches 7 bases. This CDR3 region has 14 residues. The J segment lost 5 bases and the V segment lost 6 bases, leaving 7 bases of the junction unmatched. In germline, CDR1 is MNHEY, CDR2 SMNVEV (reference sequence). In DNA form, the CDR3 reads TGTGCCAGCAGACCAGGGGGTGGAGATCAGCCCCAGCATTTT. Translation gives CASRPGGGDQPQHF.

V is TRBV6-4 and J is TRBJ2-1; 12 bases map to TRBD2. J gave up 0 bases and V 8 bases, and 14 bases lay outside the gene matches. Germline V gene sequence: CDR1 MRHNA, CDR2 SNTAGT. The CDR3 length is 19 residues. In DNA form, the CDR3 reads TGTGCCAGCTCTCCATTTGGACTAGCGGGATTGAGCTCCTACAATGAGCAGTTCTTC. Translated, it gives CASSPFGLAGLSSYNEQFF.

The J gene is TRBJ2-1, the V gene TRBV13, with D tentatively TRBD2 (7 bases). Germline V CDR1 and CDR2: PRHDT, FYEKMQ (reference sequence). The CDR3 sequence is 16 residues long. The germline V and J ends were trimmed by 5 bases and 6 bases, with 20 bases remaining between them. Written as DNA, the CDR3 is TGTGCCAGCAGCCGACGGGGGGCGGGAGAAGGCAATGAGCAGTTCTTC. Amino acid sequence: CASSRRGAGEGNEQFF.

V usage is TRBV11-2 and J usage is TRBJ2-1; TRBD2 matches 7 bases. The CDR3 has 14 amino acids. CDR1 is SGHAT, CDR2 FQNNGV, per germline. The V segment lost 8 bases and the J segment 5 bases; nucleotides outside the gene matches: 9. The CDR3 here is CASATGDYNNEQFF. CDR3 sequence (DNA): TGTGCCAGCGCGACCGGGGACTACAACAATGAGCAGTTCTTC.

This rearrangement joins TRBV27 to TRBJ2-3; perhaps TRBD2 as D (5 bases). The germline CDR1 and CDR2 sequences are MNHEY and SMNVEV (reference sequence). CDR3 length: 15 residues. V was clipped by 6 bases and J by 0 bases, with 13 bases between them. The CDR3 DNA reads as TGTGCCAGCAGAACCGGGATCATTAGCACAGATACGCAGTATTTT. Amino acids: CASRTGIISTDTQYF.

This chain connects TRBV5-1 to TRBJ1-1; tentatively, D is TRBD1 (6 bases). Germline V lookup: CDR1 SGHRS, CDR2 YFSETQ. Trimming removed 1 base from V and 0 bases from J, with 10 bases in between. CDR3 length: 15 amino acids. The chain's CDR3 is CASSLQQGMNTEAFF. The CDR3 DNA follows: TGCGCCAGCAGCTTGCAACAGGGAATGAACACTGAAGCTTTCTTT.

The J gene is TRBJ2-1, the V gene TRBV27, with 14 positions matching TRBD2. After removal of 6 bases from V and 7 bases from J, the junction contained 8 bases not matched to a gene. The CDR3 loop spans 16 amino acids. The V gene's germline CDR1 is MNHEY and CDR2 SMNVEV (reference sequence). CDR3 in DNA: TGTGCCAGCAGAGCCGGACTAGCGGGAGGAGGGAATGAGCAGTTCTTC. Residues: CASRAGLAGGGNEQFF.

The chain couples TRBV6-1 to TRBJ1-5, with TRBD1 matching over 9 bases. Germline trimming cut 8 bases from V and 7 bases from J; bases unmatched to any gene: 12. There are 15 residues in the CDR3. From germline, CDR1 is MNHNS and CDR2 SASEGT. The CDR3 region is CASHDSQGARQPQHF. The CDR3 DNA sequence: TGTGCCAGCCACGACTCACAGGGGGCAAGACAGCCCCAGCATTTT.

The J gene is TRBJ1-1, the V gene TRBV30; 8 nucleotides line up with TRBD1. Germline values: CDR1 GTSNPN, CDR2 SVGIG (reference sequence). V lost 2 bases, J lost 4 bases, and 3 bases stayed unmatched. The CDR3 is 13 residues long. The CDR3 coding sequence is TGTGCCTGGAGTTCAGGGGGCTTCACTGAAGCTTTCTTT. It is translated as CAWSSGGFTEAFF.

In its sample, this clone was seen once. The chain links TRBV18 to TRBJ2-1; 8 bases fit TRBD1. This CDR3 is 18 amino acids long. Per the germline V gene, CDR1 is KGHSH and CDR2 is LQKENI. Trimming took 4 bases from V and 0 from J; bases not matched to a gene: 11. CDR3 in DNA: TGTGCCAGCTCACTCCTCTCCCGGACAGGGAGCTCCTACAATGAGCAGTTCTTC. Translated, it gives CASSLLSRTGSSYNEQFF.

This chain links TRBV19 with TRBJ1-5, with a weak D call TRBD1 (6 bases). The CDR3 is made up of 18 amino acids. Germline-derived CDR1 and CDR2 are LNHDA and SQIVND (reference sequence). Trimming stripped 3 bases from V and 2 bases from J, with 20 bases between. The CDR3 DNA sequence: TGTGCCAGTAGTATGGGAGAACAGGGCAGGGTTCGCAATCAGCCCCAGCATTTT. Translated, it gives CASSMGEQGRVRNQPQHF.

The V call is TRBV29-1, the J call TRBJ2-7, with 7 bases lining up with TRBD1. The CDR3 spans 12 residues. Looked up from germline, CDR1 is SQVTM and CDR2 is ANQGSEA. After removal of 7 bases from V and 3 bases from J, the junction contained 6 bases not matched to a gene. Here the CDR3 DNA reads TGCAGCGGTGCCGGGACAGACTACGAGCAGTACTTC. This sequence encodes CSGAGTDYEQYF.

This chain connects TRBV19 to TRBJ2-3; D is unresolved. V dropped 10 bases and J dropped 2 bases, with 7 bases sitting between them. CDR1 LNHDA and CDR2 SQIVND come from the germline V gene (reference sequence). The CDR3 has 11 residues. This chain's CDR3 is CATSLTDTQYF. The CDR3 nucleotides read TGTGCCACCTCTCTCACAGATACGCAGTATTTT. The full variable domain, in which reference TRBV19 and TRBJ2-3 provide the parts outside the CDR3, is DGGITQSPKYLFRKEGQNVTLSCEQNLNHDAMYWYRQDPGQGLRLIYYSQIVNDFQKGDIAEGYSVSREKKESFPLTVTSAQKNPTAFYLCATSLTDTQYFGPGTRLTVL.

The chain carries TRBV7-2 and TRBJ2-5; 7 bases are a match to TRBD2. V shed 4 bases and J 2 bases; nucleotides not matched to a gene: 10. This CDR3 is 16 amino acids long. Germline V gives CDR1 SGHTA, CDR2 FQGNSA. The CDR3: CASSYWGRGEQETQYF. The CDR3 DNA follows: TGTGCCAGCAGCTATTGGGGCCGGGGGGAGCAAGAGACCCAGTACTTC. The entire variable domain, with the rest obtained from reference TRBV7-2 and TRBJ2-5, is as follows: GAGVSQSPSNKVTEKGKDVELRCDPISGHTALYWYRQSLGQGLEFLIYFQGNSAPDKSGLPSDRFSAERTGGSVSTLTIQRTQQEDSAVYLCASSYWGRGEQETQYFGPGTRLLVL.

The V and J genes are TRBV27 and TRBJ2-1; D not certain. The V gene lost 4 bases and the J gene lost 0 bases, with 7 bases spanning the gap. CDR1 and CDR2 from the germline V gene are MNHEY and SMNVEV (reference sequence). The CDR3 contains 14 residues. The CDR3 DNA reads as TGTGCCAGCAGTTCGAGCCTCTCCTACAATGAGCAGTTCTTC. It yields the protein CASSSSLSYNEQFF.

This CDR3 reads CASTAGMGTGELFF. DNA of the CDR3: TGTGCCAGTACAGCGGGAATGGGGACCGGGGAGCTGTTTTTT. V is TRBV6-1 and J is TRBJ2-2, with 7 bases aligning to TRBD2. The CDR3 spans 14 residues. V was clipped by 9 bases and J by 5 bases; unmatched bases: 9. Germline V lookup: CDR1 MNHNS, CDR2 SASEGT.

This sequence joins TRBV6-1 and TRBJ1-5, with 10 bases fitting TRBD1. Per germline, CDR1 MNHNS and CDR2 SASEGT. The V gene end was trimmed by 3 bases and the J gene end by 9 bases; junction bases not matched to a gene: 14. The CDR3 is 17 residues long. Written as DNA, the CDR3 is TGTGCCAGCAGTGAGAACCGGGACAGGGGCCTCGCGAGGCCCCAGCATTTT. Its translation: CASSENRDRGLARPQHF.

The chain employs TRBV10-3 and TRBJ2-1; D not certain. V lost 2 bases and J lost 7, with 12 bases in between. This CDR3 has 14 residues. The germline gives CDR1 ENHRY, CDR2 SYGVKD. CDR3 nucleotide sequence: TGTGCCATCAGTGAGCCCGTGGCCCTTAATGAGCAGTTCTTC. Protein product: CAISEPVALNEQFF.

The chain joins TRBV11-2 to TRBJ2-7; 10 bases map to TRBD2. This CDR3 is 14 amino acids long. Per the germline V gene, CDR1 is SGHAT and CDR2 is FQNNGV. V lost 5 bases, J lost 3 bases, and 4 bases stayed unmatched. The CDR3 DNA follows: TGTGCCAGCAGCGTGCGGACTAGCGGCTACGAGCAGTACTTC. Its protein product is CASSVRTSGYEQYF. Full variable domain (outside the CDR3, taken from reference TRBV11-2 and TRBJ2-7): EAGVAQSPRYKIIEKRQSVAFWCNPISGHATLYWYQQILGQGPKLLIQFQNNGVVDDSQLPKDRFSAERLKGVDSTLKIQPAKLEDSAVYLCASSVRTSGYEQYFGPGTRLTVT.

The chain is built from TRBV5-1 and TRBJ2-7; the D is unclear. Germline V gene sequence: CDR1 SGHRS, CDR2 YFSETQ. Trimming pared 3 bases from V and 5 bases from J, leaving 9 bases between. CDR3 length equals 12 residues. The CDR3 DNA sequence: TGCGCCAGCAGCTACCCAGGTAACGAGCAGTACTTC. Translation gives CASSYPGNEQYF. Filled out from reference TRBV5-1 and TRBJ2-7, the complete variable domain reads KAGVTQTPRYLIKTRGQQVTLSCSPISGHRSVSWYQQTPGQGLQFLFEYFSETQRNKGNFPGRFSGRQFSNSRSEMNVSTLELGDSALYLCASSYPGNEQYFGPGTRLTVT.

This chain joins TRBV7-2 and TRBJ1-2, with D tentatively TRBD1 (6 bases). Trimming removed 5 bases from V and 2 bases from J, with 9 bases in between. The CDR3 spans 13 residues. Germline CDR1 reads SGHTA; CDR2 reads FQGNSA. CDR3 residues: CASSPDRNYGYTF. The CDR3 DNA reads TGTGCCAGCAGCCCGGACAGAAACTATGGCTACACCTTC.

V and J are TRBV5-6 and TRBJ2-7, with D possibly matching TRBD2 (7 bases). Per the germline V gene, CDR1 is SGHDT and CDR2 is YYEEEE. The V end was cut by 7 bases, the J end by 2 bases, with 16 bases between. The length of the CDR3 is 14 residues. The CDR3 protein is CASATGGAPYEQYF. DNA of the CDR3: TGTGCCAGCGCTACTGGGGGGGCCCCCTACGAGCAGTACTTC.

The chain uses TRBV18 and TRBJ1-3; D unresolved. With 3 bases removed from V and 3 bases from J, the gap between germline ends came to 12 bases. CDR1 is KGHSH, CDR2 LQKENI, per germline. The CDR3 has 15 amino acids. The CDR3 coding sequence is TGTGCCAGCTCACCCCAGCTAGCCTATGGAAACACCATATATTTT. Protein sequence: CASSPQLAYGNTIYF.